The 32 T cell receptor beta chains listed next were all sequenced from one sample in a study of T-cell memory formation after mild COVID-19. Via MiXCR, TCRdb re-called the 5' RACE reads, giving one row per CDR3 protein. The table records some 190,000 distinct CDR3 sequences, 16% of them present only once. Sequenced material: PBMCs or a T cell subset sorted from them (not recorded which). The receptors stem from an adult woman who had mild COVID-19 (a few samples of this study predate the infection). Cell type and time point are not known.

This clonotype was seen a few times. The rearrangement links TRBV7-2 to TRBJ2-5; 10 positions agree with TRBD2. The CDR3 has 16 residues. CDR1 is SGHTA and CDR2 is FQGNSA in the germline V gene. Trimming at V came to 4 bases and at J to 5 bases, leaving 10 bases not matched to a gene. CDR3 amino acids: CASSSYPTTSGETQYF. The DNA for the CDR3 is TGTGCCAGCAGCTCCTATCCTACGACTAGCGGGGAGACCCAGTACTTC.

This clonotype has a handful of counts. The V call is TRBV12-3 or TRBV12-4, the J call TRBJ1-5; D ambiguous. V was clipped by 2 bases and J by 7 bases, with 9 bases between them. The length of the CDR3 is 13 residues. Written as DNA, the CDR3 is TGTGCCAGCAGTTTACAAGATGGCCAGCCCCAGCATTTT. Amino acids: CASSLQDGQPQHF.

There are a few counts of this clonotype. The chain employs TRBV12-3 or TRBV12-4 and TRBJ1-1; 9 bases are a match to TRBD1. J gave up 5 bases and V 5 bases, and 6 bases lay outside the gene matches. The CDR3 has 14 amino acids. CDR3 protein: CASSPTGGLTEAFF. The DNA for the CDR3 is TGTGCCAGCAGTCCGACAGGGGGGTTGACTGAAGCTTTCTTT.

This clonotype was counted between two and nine times. The chain combines TRBV24-1 with TRBJ1-5; 7 bases are a match to TRBD1. With 4 bases clipped from V and 0 bases from J, the junction kept 5 bases outside the gene matches. CDR3 size: 16 residues. The germline V gene encodes CDR1 KGHDR and CDR2 SFDVKD. The CDR3 sequence is CATSEGGQFSNQPQHF. CDR3 sequence (DNA): TGTGCCACCAGTGAGGGGGGACAGTTTAGCAATCAGCCCCAGCATTTT.

The chain links TRBV19 to TRBJ2-7; 9 bases agree with TRBD1. CDR3 size: 15 residues. The trim removed 5 bases at V and 6 bases at J, leaving 11 bases unmatched. In germline, CDR1 is LNHDA, CDR2 SQIVND (reference sequence). The CDR3: CASSPSGQGPLEQYF. The CDR3 DNA sequence: TGTGCCAGTAGTCCATCGGGACAGGGCCCTCTCGAGCAGTACTTC.

This chain links TRBV24-1 with TRBJ2-1; 7 nucleotides align to TRBD2. Germline-derived CDR1 and CDR2 are KGHDR and SFDVKD. After removal of 3 bases from V and 5 bases from J, the junction contained 9 bases not matched to a gene. The CDR3 has 16 amino acids. The DNA of the CDR3 is TGTGCCACCAGTGATCGTCAACGACTAGCTCACAATGAGCAGTTCTTC. Its translation is CATSDRQRLAHNEQFF.

This clonotype was observed a few times. CDR3 in DNA: TGCAGTGCTCCCCGAGCGGGCAGAGATGAGCAGTTCTTC. Translation: CSAPRAGRDEQFF. The V call is TRBV20-1, the J call TRBJ2-1, with D possibly being TRBD2 (6 bases). This CDR3 spans 13 amino acids. Germline V gene sequence: CDR1 DFQATT, CDR2 SNEGSKA (reference sequence). With 5 bases removed from V and 8 bases from J, the gap between germline ends came to 16 bases.

Only a few counts were recorded for this clonotype. This chain joins TRBV6-4 and TRBJ2-1; 7 nucleotides line up with TRBD1. The V gene end was trimmed by 6 bases and the J gene end by 10 bases; junction bases not matched to a gene: 6. Per germline, CDR1 MRHNA and CDR2 SNTAGT. The CDR3 consists of 12 residues. This CDR3 is CASSHGTAEQFF. CDR3 in DNA: TGTGCCAGCAGCCACGGGACAGCCGAGCAGTTCTTC.

This rearrangement joins TRBV12-3 or TRBV12-4 to TRBJ2-1; possible D gene TRBD1, 6 bases. With 5 bases removed from V and 5 bases from J, the gap between germline ends came to 22 bases. This CDR3 has 17 amino acids. For the CDR3, the DNA is TGTGCCAGCAGTACATGGGACACCAATCTGAGTAACAATGAGCAGTTCTTC. Translation gives CASSTWDTNLSNNEQFF.

A remark on this clonotype: As the CDR3 is not closed by the conserved phenylalanine or tryptophan, this likely results from a read error. The gene calls are TRBV5-1 and TRBJ2-5; D not certain. This CDR3 is 13 amino acids long. V gave up 0 bases and J gave up 5 bases, with 8 bases separating them. The germline V gene encodes CDR1 SGHRS and CDR2 YFSETQ. This CDR3 is CASSLGDRETQYL. CDR3 DNA: TGCGCCAGCAGCTTGGGGGATCGTGAGACCCAGTACTTA.

The table lists this clonotype with many counts. As DNA, the CDR3 is TGTGCCAGCAGCTTAGGCTTTAGTTCCTACGAGCAGTACTTC. Its translation: CASSLGFSSYEQYF. The chain joins TRBV11-2 to TRBJ2-7; no definite D call. Per germline, CDR1 SGHAT and CDR2 FQNNGV. V lost 1 base and J 1 base, leaving 8 bases between the germline ends. The CDR3 is made up of 14 amino acids.

This rearrangement joins TRBV7-2 to TRBJ2-3; unclear D gene. CDR1 SGHTA and CDR2 FQGNSA come from the germline V gene. V gave up 2 bases and J gave up 1 base, with 13 bases separating them. CDR3 length equals 16 residues. CDR3 sequence (DNA): TGTGCCAGCAGCTTAACAGTCCTCCCGGGCACAGATACGCAGTATTTT. This gives the protein CASSLTVLPGTDTQYF.

This clonotype occurred a few times. The chain is built from TRBV19 and TRBJ1-1; D may be TRBD1 (5 bases). V lost 6 bases, J lost 1 base, and 18 bases lay in between. The V gene's germline CDR1 is LNHDA and CDR2 SQIVND (reference sequence). The CDR3 is 16 residues long. As DNA, the CDR3 is TGTGCCAGTAGGAACGGGGCGCGGGATAGGAACACTGAAGCTTTCTTT. Its protein product is CASRNGARDRNTEAFF.

This clonotype was found a few times. This chain joins TRBV13 and TRBJ2-4, with unresolved D. This CDR3 has 15 amino acids. V was clipped by 2 bases and J by 1 base, with 9 bases between them. Per the germline V gene, CDR1 is PRHDT and CDR2 is FYEKMQ (reference sequence). The CDR3 nucleotides are TGTGCCAGCAGCTTATGGGCCGGGGCCAAAAACATTCAGTACTTC. Amino acids: CASSLWAGAKNIQYF.

This clonotype was seen a few times. The J gene is TRBJ2-2, the V gene TRBV9; D remains ambiguous. This CDR3 has 14 residues. Germline lookup yields CDR1 SGDLS and CDR2 YYNGEE. V was clipped by 0 bases and J by 0 bases, with 3 bases between them. The CDR3 loop is CASSVVSNTGELFF. The CDR3 nucleotides read TGTGCCAGCAGCGTAGTTTCGAACACCGGGGAGCTGTTTTTT.

This clonotype was counted between two and nine times. The V and J genes are TRBV5-1 and TRBJ1-1; the D is unclear. The CDR3 is 16 amino acids. Trimming left V 4 bases short and J 3 bases short, with 19 bases between. The germline gives CDR1 SGHRS, CDR2 YFSETQ. The CDR3 is CASSPILLRDYTEAFF. The CDR3 DNA reads TGCGCCAGCAGCCCAATTCTTCTACGAGATTACACTGAAGCTTTCTTT.

This chain uses TRBV5-1 with TRBJ1-1; D possibly corresponds to TRBD1 (5 bases). The CDR3 covers 15 residues. Trimming cost V 3 bases and J 1 base, with 13 bases left between them. Germline CDR1 SGHRS, CDR2 YFSETQ. The CDR3 loop is CASSWRVGANTEAFF. Written as DNA, the CDR3 is TGCGCCAGCAGCTGGAGGGTAGGGGCGAACACTGAAGCTTTCTTT.

The gene calls are TRBV11-2 and TRBJ2-5; possibly TRBD1 for D (5 bases). V dropped 2 bases and J dropped 5 bases, with 9 bases sitting between them. This CDR3 has 13 residues. CDR1 and CDR2 (germline): SGHAT, FQNNGV. CDR3 loop: CASSLSRAETQYF. The CDR3 region has the DNA TGTGCCAGCAGCTTAAGCAGGGCGGAGACCCAGTACTTC.

The table lists this clonotype with a few counts. V is TRBV13 and J is TRBJ2-7, with 7 bases aligning to TRBD1. From germline, CDR1 is PRHDT and CDR2 FYEKMQ (reference sequence). The V gene end was trimmed by 4 bases and the J gene end by 1 base; junction bases not matched to a gene: 4. The CDR3 contains 14 residues. This CDR3 is CASSSGQQSYEQYF. In DNA form, the CDR3 reads TGTGCCAGCAGCTCGGGACAGCAATCCTACGAGCAGTACTTC.

The gene calls are TRBV18 and TRBJ2-3; 8 bases align to TRBD2. CDR3 length: 15 amino acids. CDR1 KGHSH and CDR2 LQKENI come from the germline V gene. Trimming took 3 bases from V and 5 from J; bases not matched to a gene: 7. This CDR3 reads CASSPTAGGIDTQYF. DNA of the CDR3: TGTGCCAGCTCACCTACGGCGGGAGGCATAGATACGCAGTATTTT.

The V and J genes are TRBV24-1 and TRBJ1-5; no firm D call. Germline V lookup: CDR1 KGHDR, CDR2 SFDVKD. CDR3 length: 13 residues. V lost 3 bases, J lost 2 bases, and 4 bases lay in between. CDR3 protein: CATSDGGNQPQHF. CDR3 sequence (DNA): TGTGCCACCAGTGATGGGGGCAATCAGCCCCAGCATTTT.

This clonotype has just a few counts. The V gene is TRBV20-1, the J gene TRBJ2-3, with unresolved D. V was clipped by 3 bases and J by 4 bases, with 17 bases between them. The CDR3 spans 15 residues. Germline CDR1 and CDR2: DFQATT and SNEGSKA (reference sequence). As DNA, the CDR3 is TGCAGTGCTAGGGTGCTATCTCTTGGGCCAGATACGCAGTATTTT. It translates to CSARVLSLGPDTQYF.

This clonotype was picked up a small number of times. The chain employs TRBV18 and TRBJ2-7; D possibly matches TRBD1 or TRBD2 (5 bases each). The CDR3 covers 14 residues. Germline V CDR1 and CDR2: KGHSH, LQKENI. Trimming removed 4 bases at V and 7 bases at J, with 17 bases between. As DNA, the CDR3 is TGTGCCAGCTCACAAGGCTCCGGGACGGAAGAGCAGTACTTC. This gives the protein CASSQGSGTEEQYF.

The chain recombines TRBV6-2 or TRBV6-3 with TRBJ2-7; D possibly corresponds to TRBD2 (6 bases). The ends were cut back, 2 bases at V and 0 bases at J, with 14 bases in the middle. Looked up from germline, CDR1 is MNHEY and CDR2 is SVGEGT. The CDR3 totals 16 residues. The DNA of the CDR3 is TGTGCCAGCAGTTACCACCCCGGGAGAGCCTCCTACGAGCAGTACTTC. Translating gives CASSYHPGRASYEQYF.

This clonotype was found a few times. The chain carries TRBV5-1 and TRBJ2-3; D gene ambiguous. Trimming shortened V by 3 bases and J by 5 bases, and 13 bases separated the two germline ends. This CDR3 is 14 amino acids long. Per the germline V gene, CDR1 is SGHRS and CDR2 is YFSETQ. The DNA of the CDR3 is TGCGCCAGCAGCTCCCCTCTCCTTGGAGATACGCAGTATTTT. It encodes CASSSPLLGDTQYF.

Only a few counts were recorded for this clonotype. V and J are TRBV5-1 and TRBJ2-3, with D possibly being TRBD1 (6 bases). There are 15 residues in the CDR3. Germline assignment: CDR1 SGHRS and CDR2 YFSETQ. The V end was cut by 4 bases, the J end by 4 bases, with 16 bases between. The CDR3 DNA follows: TGCGCCAGCAGCACCACCCCCAACAGGGCAGATACGCAGTATTTT. This gives the protein CASSTTPNRADTQYF.

This clonotype was seen only a few times. V and J are TRBV12-3 or TRBV12-4 and TRBJ1-2, with D hard to call. Trimming removed 5 bases from V and 3 bases from J, with 7 bases in between. The CDR3 runs to 12 residues. CDR3 bases: TGTGCCAGCAGTGAGGCCTACTATGGCTACACCTTC. This translates into CASSEAYYGYTF.

This clonotype has just a few counts. The rearrangement uses TRBV6-5 and TRBJ2-1, with 7 bases that match TRBD2. The junction had 11 bases not matched to a gene; V was cut back by 7 bases and J by 5 bases. The V gene's germline CDR1 is MNHEY and CDR2 SVGAGI. CDR3 length equals 15 residues. The CDR3 DNA reads TGTGCCAGCAAGCCCGGGGGAGGGTACAACAATGAGCAGTTCTTC. Protein product: CASKPGGGYNNEQFF.

V is TRBV6-1 and J is TRBJ2-3; the D gene is possibly TRBD2 (6 bases). Between the trimmed V and J ends, which lost 4 bases and 3 bases, there was a span of 8 bases. The CDR3 totals 13 residues. Germline V CDR1 and CDR2: MNHNS, SASEGT. As DNA, the CDR3 is TGTGCCAGCAGTGCGGCGGGAACAGATACGCAGTATTTT. Protein product: CASSAAGTDTQYF.

The genes are TRBV2 and TRBJ1-5; 7 bases line up with TRBD1. Germline CDR1 SNHLY, CDR2 FYNNEI. The CDR3 is 14 amino acids. V trimming: 7 bases; J trimming: 1 base; junction bases outside the gene matches: 4. In DNA, the CDR3 is TGTGCCAGCAACGCAGGGGGAAGCAATCAGCCCCAGCATTTT. This sequence encodes CASNAGGSNQPQHF.

This clonotype has just a few counts. The chain employs TRBV28 and TRBJ2-4; D possibly matches TRBD1 or TRBD2 (5 bases each). The ends were cut back, 6 bases at V and 0 bases at J, with 12 bases in the middle. The germline gives CDR1 MDHEN, CDR2 SYDVKM. The CDR3 contains 15 residues. In DNA, the CDR3 is TGTGCCAGCAGCCCTCCCGGGACAGCCAAAAACATTCAGTACTTC. This translates into CASSPPGTAKNIQYF.

The V and J genes are TRBV20-1 and TRBJ2-2, with D unresolved. The germline V and J ends were trimmed by 4 bases and 6 bases, with 15 bases remaining between them. This CDR3 is built from 14 residues. Germline V lookup: CDR1 DFQATT, CDR2 SNEGSKA (reference sequence). The CDR3 DNA follows: TGCAGTGCTACAGATCCTAAGGGCGCCGGGGAGCTGTTTTTT. Its translation: CSATDPKGAGELFF.